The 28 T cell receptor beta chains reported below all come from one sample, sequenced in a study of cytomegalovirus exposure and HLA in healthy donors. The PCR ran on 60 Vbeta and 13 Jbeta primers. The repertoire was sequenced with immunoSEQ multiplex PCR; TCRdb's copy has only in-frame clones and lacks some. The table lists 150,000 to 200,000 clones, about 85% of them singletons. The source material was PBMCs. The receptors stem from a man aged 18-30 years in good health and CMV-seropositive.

The CDR3 loop is CASSVSGGSGETQYF. CDR3 coding DNA: TGTGCCAGCAGCGTATCGGGAGGCTCGGGGGAGACCCAGTACTTC. The V and J genes are TRBV7-7 and TRBJ2-5, with 7 bases aligning to TRBD2. This CDR3 is built from 15 residues. V dropped 5 bases and J dropped 5; count of bases not matched to a gene: 11. Germline loops: CDR1 SSHAT, CDR2 FNYEAQ (reference sequence).

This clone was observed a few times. Here the CDR3 reads CASNPGNYGYTF. The CDR3 DNA sequence: TGTGCCAGCAACCCAGGGAACTATGGCTACACCTTC. The chain couples TRBV6-5 to TRBJ1-2, with D possibly matching TRBD1 (5 bases). The CDR3 length is 12 residues. Trimming left V 7 bases short and J 2 bases short, with 8 bases between. Germline lookup yields CDR1 MNHEY and CDR2 SVGAGI.

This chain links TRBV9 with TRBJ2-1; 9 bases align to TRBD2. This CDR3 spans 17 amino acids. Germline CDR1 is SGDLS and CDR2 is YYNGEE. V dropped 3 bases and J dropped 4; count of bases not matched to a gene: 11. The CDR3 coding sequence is TGTGCCAGCAGCGACTCAGCGGGGGGCCCTACTTACAATGAGCAGTTCTTC. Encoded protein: CASSDSAGGPTYNEQFF. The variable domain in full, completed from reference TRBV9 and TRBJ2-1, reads DSGVTQTPKHLITATGQRVTLRCSPRSGDLSVYWYQQSLDQGLQFLIQYYNGEERAKGNILERFSAQQFPDLHSELNLSSLELGDSALYFCASSDSAGGPTYNEQFFGPGTRLTVL.

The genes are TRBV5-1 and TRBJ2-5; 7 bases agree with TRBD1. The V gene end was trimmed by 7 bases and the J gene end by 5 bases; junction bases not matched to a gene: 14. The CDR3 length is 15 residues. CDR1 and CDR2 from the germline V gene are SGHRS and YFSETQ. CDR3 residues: CASADGKGAGETQYF. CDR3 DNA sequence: TGCGCCAGCGCCGACGGAAAGGGGGCAGGTGAGACCCAGTACTTC. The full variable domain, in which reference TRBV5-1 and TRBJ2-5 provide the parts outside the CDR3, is KAGVTQTPRYLIKTRGQQVTLSCSPISGHRSVSWYQQTPGQGLQFLFEYFSETQRNKGNFPGRFSGRQFSNSRSEMNVSTLELGDSALYLCASADGKGAGETQYFGPGTRLLVL.

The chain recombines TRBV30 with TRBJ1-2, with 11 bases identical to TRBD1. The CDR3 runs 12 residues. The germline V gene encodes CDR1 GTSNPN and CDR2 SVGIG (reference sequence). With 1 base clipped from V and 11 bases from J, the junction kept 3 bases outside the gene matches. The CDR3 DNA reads TGTGCCTGGAGTGCCGGGACAGGGGGGTACACCTTC. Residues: CAWSAGTGGYTF.

CDR3 sequence reads: CASSQDWSGNVGDTQYF. CDR3 nucleotide sequence: TGCGCCAGCAGCCAAGACTGGTCAGGGAATGTCGGAGATACGCAGTATTTT. V is TRBV4-3 and J is TRBJ2-3; possible D gene TRBD1, 5 bases. From germline, CDR1 is LGHNA and CDR2 YSLEER. Deletions cut 0 bases from V and 5 bases from J, with 18 bases between. This CDR3 contains 17 residues.

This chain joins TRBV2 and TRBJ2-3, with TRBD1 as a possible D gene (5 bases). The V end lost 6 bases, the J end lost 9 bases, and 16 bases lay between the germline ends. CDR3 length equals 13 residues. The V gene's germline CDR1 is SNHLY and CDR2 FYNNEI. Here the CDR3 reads CASRTLGQGTQYF. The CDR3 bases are TGTGCCAGCAGGACCCTCGGGCAGGGCACGCAGTATTTT.

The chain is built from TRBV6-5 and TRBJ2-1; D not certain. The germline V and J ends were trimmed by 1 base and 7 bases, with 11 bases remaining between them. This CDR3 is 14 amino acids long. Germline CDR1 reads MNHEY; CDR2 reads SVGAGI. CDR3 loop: CASSYFTEKNEQFF. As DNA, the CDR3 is TGTGCCAGCAGTTACTTTACAGAAAAGAATGAGCAGTTCTTC.

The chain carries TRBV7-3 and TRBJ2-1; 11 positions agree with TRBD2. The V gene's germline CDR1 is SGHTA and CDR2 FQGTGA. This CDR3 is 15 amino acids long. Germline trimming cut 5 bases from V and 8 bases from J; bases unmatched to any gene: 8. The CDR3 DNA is TGTGCCAGCAGCGTAATTAGCGGGGGGGCATATGAGCAGTTCTTC. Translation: CASSVISGGAYEQFF. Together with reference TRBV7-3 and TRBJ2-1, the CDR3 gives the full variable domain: GAGVSQTPSNKVTEKGKYVELRCDPISGHTALYWYRQSLGQGPEFLIYFQGTGAADDSGLPNDRFFAVRPEGSVSTLKIQRTERGDSAVYLCASSVISGGAYEQFFGPGTRLTVL.

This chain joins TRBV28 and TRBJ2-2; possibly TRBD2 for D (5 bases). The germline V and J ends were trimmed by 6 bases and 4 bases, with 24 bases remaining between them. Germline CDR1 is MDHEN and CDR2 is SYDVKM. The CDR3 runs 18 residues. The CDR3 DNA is TGTGCCAGCAGCCCACCCCGGAGTGGAGGTGGGATCACCGGGGAGCTGTTTTTT. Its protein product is CASSPPRSGGGITGELFF.

DNA for the CDR3: TGTGCCAGCAGGGGGGGGTTCGGGGTCCGCACAGATACGCAGTATTTT. Residues: CASRGGFGVRTDTQYF. The V call is TRBV2, the J call TRBJ2-3; 7 nucleotides line up with TRBD2. CDR1 and CDR2 from the germline V gene are SNHLY and FYNNEI. The CDR3 is 16 amino acids. V lost 6 bases to trimming and J lost 1 base; unmatched junction nucleotides: 10.

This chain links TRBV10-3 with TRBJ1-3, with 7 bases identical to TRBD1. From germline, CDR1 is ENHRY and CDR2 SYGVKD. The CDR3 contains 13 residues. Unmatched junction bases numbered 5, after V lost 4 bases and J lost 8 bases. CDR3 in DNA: TGTGCCATCAGTGGACAGGGACCGGACACCATATATTTT. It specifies CAISGQGPDTIYF.

The CDR3 region has the DNA TGTGCCAGCAGCTTAGGTCAGACTCACTCGGGAAACACCATATATTTT. Amino acid sequence: CASSLGQTHSGNTIYF. V and J are TRBV7-2 and TRBJ1-3; D remains unclear. This CDR3 comprises 16 residues. Trimming cost V 1 base and J 4 bases, with 14 bases left between them. Per germline, CDR1 SGHTA and CDR2 FQGNSA.

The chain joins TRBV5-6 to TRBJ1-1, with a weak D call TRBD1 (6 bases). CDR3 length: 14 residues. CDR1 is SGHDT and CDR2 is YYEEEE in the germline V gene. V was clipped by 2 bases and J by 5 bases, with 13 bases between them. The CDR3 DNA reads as TGTGCCAGCAGCTTCTTTACAGGGACGACTGAAGCTTTCTTT. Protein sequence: CASSFFTGTTEAFF.

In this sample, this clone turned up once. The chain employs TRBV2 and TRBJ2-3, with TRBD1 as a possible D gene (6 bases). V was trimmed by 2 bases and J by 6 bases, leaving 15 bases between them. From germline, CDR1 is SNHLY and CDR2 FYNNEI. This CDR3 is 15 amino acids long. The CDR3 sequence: CASSELWTRGDTQYF. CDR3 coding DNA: TGTGCCAGCAGTGAATTGTGGACAAGGGGGGATACGCAGTATTTT.

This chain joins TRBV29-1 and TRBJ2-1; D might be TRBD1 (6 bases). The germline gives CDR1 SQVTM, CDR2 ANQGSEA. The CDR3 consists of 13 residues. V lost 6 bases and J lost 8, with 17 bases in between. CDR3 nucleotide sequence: TGCAGCGTCTCCAGGGGCGTGGGCGATGAGCAGTTCTTC. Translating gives CSVSRGVGDEQFF.

Written as DNA, the CDR3 is TGTGCCAGCAGCTTAGGTAACAGGGCGACAGAGACCCAGTACTTC. This gives the protein CASSLGNRATETQYF. V gene TRBV7-2 combines with J gene TRBJ2-5, with D perhaps TRBD1 (6 bases). This CDR3 is built from 15 residues. Trimming pared 1 base from V and 4 bases from J, leaving 13 bases between. CDR1 SGHTA and CDR2 FQGNSA come from the germline V gene.

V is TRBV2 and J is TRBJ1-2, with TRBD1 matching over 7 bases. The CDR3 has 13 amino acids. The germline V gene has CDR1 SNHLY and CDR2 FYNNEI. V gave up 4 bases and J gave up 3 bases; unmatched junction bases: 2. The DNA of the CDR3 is TGTGCCAGCAGTGGAGACAGGGACTATGGCTACACCTTC. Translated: CASSGDRDYGYTF. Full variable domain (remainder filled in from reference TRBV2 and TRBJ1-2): EPEVTQTPSHQVTQMGQEVILRCVPISNHLYFYWYRQILGQKVEFLVSFYNNEISEKSEIFDDQFSVERPDGSNFTLKIRSTKLEDSAMYFCASSGDRDYGYTFGSGTRLTVV.

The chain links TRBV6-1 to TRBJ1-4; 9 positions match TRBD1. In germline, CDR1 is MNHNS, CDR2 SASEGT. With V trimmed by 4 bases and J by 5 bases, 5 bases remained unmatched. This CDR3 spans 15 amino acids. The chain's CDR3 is CASSASTGGNEKLFF. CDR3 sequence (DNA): TGTGCCAGCAGTGCCTCGACAGGGGGGAATGAAAAACTGTTTTTT.

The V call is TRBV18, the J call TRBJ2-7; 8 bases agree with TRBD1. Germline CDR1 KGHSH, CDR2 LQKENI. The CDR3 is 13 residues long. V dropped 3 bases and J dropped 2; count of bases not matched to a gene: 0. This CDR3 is CASSPTGAYEQYF. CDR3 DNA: TGTGCCAGCTCACCGACAGGGGCCTACGAGCAGTACTTC.

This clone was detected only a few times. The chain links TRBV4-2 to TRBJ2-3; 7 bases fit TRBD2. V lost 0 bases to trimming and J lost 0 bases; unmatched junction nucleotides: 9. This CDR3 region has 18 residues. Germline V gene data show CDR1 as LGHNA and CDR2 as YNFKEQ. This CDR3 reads CASSQDLVSGSSTDTQYF. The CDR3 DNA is TGTGCCAGCAGCCAAGATCTGGTTAGCGGGTCTAGCACAGATACGCAGTATTTT.

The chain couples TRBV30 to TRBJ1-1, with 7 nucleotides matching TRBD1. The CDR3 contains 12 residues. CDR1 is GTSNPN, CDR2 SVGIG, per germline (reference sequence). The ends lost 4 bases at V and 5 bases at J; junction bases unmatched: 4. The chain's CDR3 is CAWTSGGTEAFF. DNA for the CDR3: TGTGCCTGGACCTCAGGGGGGACTGAAGCTTTCTTT.

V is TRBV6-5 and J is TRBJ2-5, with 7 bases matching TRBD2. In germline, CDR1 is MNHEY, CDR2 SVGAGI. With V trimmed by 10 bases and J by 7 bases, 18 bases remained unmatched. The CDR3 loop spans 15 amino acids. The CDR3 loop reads CATSFSGSGGGTQYF. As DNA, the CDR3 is TGTGCCACCTCGTTTTCGGGGAGCGGCGGGGGGACCCAGTACTTC.

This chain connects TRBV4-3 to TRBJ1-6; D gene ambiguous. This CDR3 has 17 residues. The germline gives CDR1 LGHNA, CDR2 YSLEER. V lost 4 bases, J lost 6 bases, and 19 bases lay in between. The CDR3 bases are TGCGCCAGCAGCCGAGTGCCGGAGAGCTTGGGTAATTCACCCCTCCACTTT. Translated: CASSRVPESLGNSPLHF.

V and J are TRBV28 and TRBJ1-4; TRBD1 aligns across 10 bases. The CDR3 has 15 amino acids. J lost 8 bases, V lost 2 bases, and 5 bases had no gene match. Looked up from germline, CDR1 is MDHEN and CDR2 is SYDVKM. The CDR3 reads CASSLGQGGYEKLFF. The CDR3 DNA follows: TGTGCCAGCAGTTTAGGACAGGGGGGTTACGAAAAACTGTTTTTT.

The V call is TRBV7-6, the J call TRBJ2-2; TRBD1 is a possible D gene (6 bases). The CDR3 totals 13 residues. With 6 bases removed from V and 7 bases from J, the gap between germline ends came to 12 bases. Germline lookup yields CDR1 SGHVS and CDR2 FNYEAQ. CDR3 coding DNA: TGTGCCAGCAGACCACAGGGCCTCGGGGAGCTGTTTTTT. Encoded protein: CASRPQGLGELFF.

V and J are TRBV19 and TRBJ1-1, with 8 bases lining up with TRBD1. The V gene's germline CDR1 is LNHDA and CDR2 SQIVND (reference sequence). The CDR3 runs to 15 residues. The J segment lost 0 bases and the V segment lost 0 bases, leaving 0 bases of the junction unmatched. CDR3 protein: CASSIEDRVNTEAFF. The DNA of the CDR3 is TGTGCCAGTAGTATAGAGGACAGGGTGAACACTGAAGCTTTCTTT. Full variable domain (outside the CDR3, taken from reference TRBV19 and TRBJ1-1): DGGITQSPKYLFRKEGQNVTLSCEQNLNHDAMYWYRQDPGQGLRLIYYSQIVNDFQKGDIAEGYSVSREKKESFPLTVTSAQKNPTAFYLCASSIEDRVNTEAFFGQGTRLTVV.

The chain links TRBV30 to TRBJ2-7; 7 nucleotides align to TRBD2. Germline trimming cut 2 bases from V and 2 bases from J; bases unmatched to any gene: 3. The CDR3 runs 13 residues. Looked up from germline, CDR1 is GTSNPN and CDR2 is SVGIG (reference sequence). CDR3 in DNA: TGTGCCTGGAGTCTGGGGGGGACCTACGAGCAGTACTTC. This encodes CAWSLGGTYEQYF.